This T cell receptor (beta chain) was profiled in a study of response to subunit inactivated influenza vaccine. Whole-study results and caveats: Authors suggested each seasonal flu vaccination may recruit only limited numbers of new T cells.

This CDR3 is built from 18 residues. Unmatched junction bases numbered 14, after V lost 4 bases and J lost 5 bases. Germline V gives CDR1 PRHDT, CDR2 FYEKMQ (reference sequence). As to this clonotype: Its target is not known.

MiXCR, run by TCRdb on the RT-PCR reads, gives a single entry per CDR3 protein. Here the sample spans 540,000 or so distinct CDR3 sequences, over 10% being singletons. The V and J genes are TRBV13 and TRBJ2-1, with 10 bases lining up with TRBD2. This TCR was recovered from a man aged 50 or older who received an inactivated influenza vaccine. The sequencing used PBMCs from blood, collected about 6 weeks after vaccination. Here the CDR3 reads CASSYPLIAGGRDNEQFF. The CDR3 DNA reads TGTGCCAGCAGCTATCCCCTTATAGCGGGAGGCAGGGACAATGAGCAGTTCTTC. Full variable domain (outside the CDR3, taken from reference TRBV13 and TRBJ2-1): AAGVIQSPRHLIKEKRETATLKCYPIPRHDTVYWYQQGPGQDPQFLISFYEKMQSDKGSIPDRFSAQQFSDYHSELNMSSLELGDSALYFCASSYPLIAGGRDNEQFFGPGTRLTVL.